Below, 19 T cell receptor beta chains from the same sample are listed, as sequenced in a study of shared clonotypes between healthy human individuals (dated by TCRdb to the early 2020s). The library was built by means of the immunoSEQ multiplex PCR assay. The immuneACCESS repertoire file appears here via TCRdb, limited to in-frame rearrangements. These files lack a portion of the clones; in checked studies, under half of the deficit traces to unresolved V genes, and the cause of the others is not known. The sample table contains 2,100,000 or so clones; only one count was recorded for almost 96% of them. The top ten constitute around 0.13% of the sample. Sequenced sample: naive CD4+ T cells sorted from blood. In light of the paper, this sample's cell subset or site label describes: CD45RA+ positively selected. The receptors derive from a man between 18 and 35 years old in good health.

The chain uses TRBV11-2 and TRBJ1-6; D not certain. Germline CDR1 SGHAT, CDR2 FQNNGV. CDR3 length equals 12 residues. V was cut by 2 bases and J by 7 bases, with 3 bases left in between. CDR3 residues: CASSLKNSPLHF. CDR3 sequence (DNA): TGTGCCAGCAGCTTAAAGAATTCACCCCTCCACTTT.

The V gene is TRBV6-1, the J gene TRBJ1-1, with D hard to call. Germline CDR1 reads MNHNS; CDR2 reads SASEGT. Trimming removed 1 base from V and 1 base from J, with 7 bases in between. The CDR3 covers 14 residues. In DNA form, the CDR3 reads TGTGCCAGCAGTGAAGGGGTAGCGAACACTGAAGCTTTCTTT. Protein: CASSEGVANTEAFF.

Remarks on this clone: Within the sample, other DNA sequences also encode this same CDR3. This sequence joins TRBV9 and TRBJ2-2; tentatively, D is TRBD1 (6 bases). The V gene's germline CDR1 is SGDLS and CDR2 YYNGEE. The CDR3 totals 14 residues. V was shortened by 4 bases and J by 1 base, with 8 bases between the two germline ends. The CDR3 region is CASSSDRNTGELFF. The CDR3 DNA follows: TGTGCCAGCAGCTCGGACAGGAACACCGGGGAGCTGTTTTTT.

The CDR3 region has the DNA TGTGCCAGCAGCCTGGAACCGGGACTAGGTCTACAGTTCTTC. It codes for CASSLEPGLGLQFF. The rearrangement joins TRBV7-9 to TRBJ2-1, with TRBD2 matching over 8 bases. J lost 13 bases, V lost 5 bases, and 13 bases had no gene match. This CDR3 spans 14 amino acids. From germline, CDR1 is SEHNR and CDR2 FQNEAQ (reference sequence).

This chain links TRBV5-6 with TRBJ1-5, with D possibly matching TRBD1 (5 bases). This CDR3 has 16 amino acids. Trimming cost V 4 bases and J 1 base, with 15 bases left between them. Germline loops: CDR1 SGHDT, CDR2 YYEEEE. CDR3 sequence: CASSRWGVGSNQPQHF. CDR3 DNA: TGTGCCAGCAGCCGGTGGGGGGTAGGGAGCAATCAGCCCCAGCATTTT. The entire variable domain, with the rest obtained from reference TRBV5-6 and TRBJ1-5, is as follows: DAGVTQSPTHLIKTRGQQVTLRCSPKSGHDTVSWYQQALGQGPQFIFQYYEEEERQRGNFPDRFSGHQFPNYSSELNVNALLLGDSALYLCASSRWGVGSNQPQHFGDGTRLSIL.

The chain links TRBV28 to TRBJ1-2, with 7 positions matching TRBD1. The CDR3 loop spans 13 amino acids. Germline V lookup: CDR1 MDHEN, CDR2 SYDVKM. The V gene end was trimmed by 5 bases and the J gene end by 5 bases; junction bases not matched to a gene: 5. The CDR3 spells CASSLRDRYGYTF. The CDR3 DNA reads as TGTGCCAGCAGTCTCCGGGACAGATATGGCTACACCTTC.

The chain joins TRBV7-9 to TRBJ2-3; D is possibly TRBD2 (5 bases). V shed 5 bases and J shed 0 bases, with 15 bases lying between them. This CDR3 is 16 amino acids long. Germline-derived CDR1 and CDR2 are SEHNR and FQNEAQ (reference sequence). CDR3 sequence: CASSDTIWTSTDTQYF. In DNA, the CDR3 is TGTGCCAGCAGCGATACGATCTGGACTAGCACAGATACGCAGTATTTT.

This rearrangement joins TRBV27 to TRBJ2-7; weak D call: TRBD2 (6 bases). CDR1 is MNHEY, CDR2 SMNVEV, per germline (reference sequence). Trimming removed 5 bases at V and 1 base at J, with 18 bases between. The CDR3 has 16 amino acids. The CDR3 DNA follows: TGTGCCAGCAGTCTAAATGGGCGGGGCTCTTCCTACGAGCAGTACTTC. Amino acid sequence: CASSLNGRGSSYEQYF.

The rearrangement joins TRBV5-1 to TRBJ1-5; D may be TRBD1 (5 bases). Trimming shortened V by 6 bases and J by 3 bases, and 16 bases separated the two germline ends. The CDR3 loop spans 15 amino acids. Germline V gene lookup returns CDR1 SGHRS and CDR2 YFSETQ. CDR3 sequence (DNA): TGCGCCAGCAAGACTACAACAGGACCCAATCAGCCCCAGCATTTT. Residues: CASKTTTGPNQPQHF.

V is TRBV5-5 and J is TRBJ1-2; possible D gene TRBD1, 5 bases. This CDR3 comprises 16 residues. The V and J ends lost 5 bases and 0 bases respectively, with 17 bases between them. Germline CDR1 SGHKS, CDR2 YYEKEE (reference sequence). The CDR3 is CASSLAEGKSNYGYTF. The CDR3 DNA reads as TGTGCCAGCAGTCTGGCAGAGGGGAAGTCTAACTATGGCTACACCTTC. Using reference TRBV5-5 and TRBJ1-2 for the parts outside the CDR3, the full variable domain is DAGVTQSPTHLIKTRGQQVTLRCSPISGHKSVSWYQQVLGQGPQFIFQYYEKEERGRGNFPDRFSARQFPNYSSELNVNALLLGDSALYLCASSLAEGKSNYGYTFGSGTRLTVV.

The gene calls are TRBV9 and TRBJ2-7, with unresolved D. CDR1 SGDLS and CDR2 YYNGEE come from the germline V gene. Deletions cut 3 bases from V and 6 bases from J, with 7 bases between. The CDR3 has 11 residues. Here the CDR3 reads CASSATGEQYF. CDR3 bases: TGTGCCAGCAGCGCGACTGGCGAGCAGTACTTC.

The chain carries TRBV5-6 and TRBJ1-1, with D maybe TRBD1 (6 bases). Germline-derived CDR1 and CDR2 are SGHDT and YYEEEE. V was clipped by 5 bases and J by 3 bases, with 8 bases between them. CDR3 length: 12 amino acids. The CDR3 loop is CASRDRDTEAFF. CDR3 DNA: TGTGCCAGCAGGGACAGAGACACTGAAGCTTTCTTT.

The CDR3 here is CASSSPGQDANYGYTF. CDR3 DNA sequence: TGTGCCAGCAGTTCCCCGGGACAGGACGCTAACTATGGCTACACCTTC. The chain recombines TRBV28 with TRBJ1-2; 8 positions agree with TRBD1. Germline V gives CDR1 MDHEN, CDR2 SYDVKM. The CDR3 has 16 amino acids. V dropped 4 bases and J dropped 0; count of bases not matched to a gene: 7.

The chain couples TRBV6-6 to TRBJ1-4, with D maybe TRBD1 (5 bases). Germline V gives CDR1 MNHNY, CDR2 SVGAGI (reference sequence). The CDR3 sequence is 14 residues long. V lost 6 bases and J 8 bases, leaving 16 bases between the germline ends. The CDR3 spells CASSLRLEGEKLFF. In nucleotides, the CDR3 is TGTGCCAGCAGCTTACGGTTGGAGGGGGAAAAACTGTTTTTT.

V and J are TRBV18 and TRBJ1-2; D is ambiguous. The germline gives CDR1 KGHSH, CDR2 LQKENI. Trimming pared 3 bases from V and 5 bases from J, leaving 16 bases between. CDR3 length equals 15 residues. The CDR3 DNA reads as TGTGCCAGCTCACCGGAGCAGGCCTTTGGGTATGGCTACACCTTC. It encodes CASSPEQAFGYGYTF.

The genes are TRBV18 and TRBJ2-3, with TRBD1 as a possible D gene (5 bases). The germline V gene has CDR1 KGHSH and CDR2 LQKENI. The CDR3 has 15 residues. Trimming left V 5 bases short and J 0 bases short, with 12 bases between. DNA of the CDR3: TGTGCCAGCTCATCACAGGCCACTAGCACAGATACGCAGTATTTT. Encoded protein: CASSSQATSTDTQYF.

The V gene is TRBV6-1, the J gene TRBJ1-1; D possibly corresponds to TRBD1 (5 bases). V was trimmed by 6 bases and J by 3 bases, leaving 14 bases between them. Germline CDR1 is MNHNS and CDR2 is SASEGT. The CDR3 sequence is 14 residues long. CDR3 sequence (DNA): TGTGCCAGCAGACCCTACGCGGGGGACACTGAAGCTTTCTTT. It translates to CASRPYAGDTEAFF.

On this clone itself: The same CDR3 can be traced to other DNA sequences in this sample. This chain uses TRBV6-5 with TRBJ2-5; tentatively, D is TRBD2 (5 bases). The CDR3 has 13 residues. Germline V gene sequence: CDR1 MNHEY, CDR2 SVGAGI. With 1 base removed from V and 5 bases from J, the gap between germline ends came to 8 bases. The CDR3 DNA sequence: TGTGCCAGCAGTTACTGGGGAGTGGAGACCCAGTACTTC. Encoded protein: CASSYWGVETQYF.

The CDR3 DNA follows: TGTGCCATCAGTGTCAGTCAACAAGAGACCCAGTACTTC. It yields the protein CAISVSQQETQYF. The V gene is TRBV10-3, the J gene TRBJ2-5, with D unresolved. Deletions cut 4 bases from V and 2 bases from J, with 8 bases between. The CDR3 extends over 13 amino acids. Germline CDR1 and CDR2: ENHRY and SYGVKD.